The 20 T cell receptor beta chains below all came from one sample that was sequenced in a study of T cells in localized non-small cell lung cancer (dated by TCRdb to between 2020 and 2021). Library creation used the immunoSEQ multiplex PCR assay. The table comes from immuneACCESS by way of TCRdb, which keeps in-frame sequences with V and J called. Part of the clones is missing from these tables; in studies checked, under half for an unresolved V gene and the rest for unknown reasons. For this sample there are some 33,000 clones; roughly nine tenths appear just once. Around 6% of the sample is in the top ten clones. Sequencing used PBMCs, obtained before any cancer treatment. The origin of the receptors is a man between 40 and 70 years old with stage II lung adenocarcinoma.

V gene TRBV28 combines with J gene TRBJ1-1; D not certain. Between the trimmed V and J ends, which lost 5 bases and 10 bases, there was a span of 11 bases. The germline V gene has CDR1 MDHEN and CDR2 SYDVKM. CDR3 size: 11 residues. This chain's CDR3 is CASSENRSAFF. CDR3 in DNA: TGTGCCAGCAGTGAGAACCGCTCAGCTTTCTTT.

DNA for the CDR3: TGTGCCATCAGTGAGTGGACAGAGAACACTGAAGCTTTCTTT. This sequence encodes CAISEWTENTEAFF. V and J are TRBV10-3 and TRBJ1-1; a possible D gene is TRBD1 (6 bases). Trimming stripped 1 base from V and 1 base from J, with 7 bases between. Germline V CDR1 and CDR2: ENHRY, SYGVKD. This CDR3 comprises 14 residues.

This sequence joins TRBV10-1 and TRBJ2-1; D perhaps matches TRBD1 (5 bases). In germline, CDR1 is WNHNN, CDR2 SYGVQD (reference sequence). The CDR3 is 12 residues long. V lost 5 bases and J lost 7, with 9 bases in between. The CDR3 here is CASSRQLNEQFF. Written as DNA, the CDR3 is TGCGCCAGCAGTCGACAGTTAAATGAGCAGTTCTTC.

A few counts support this clone. The CDR3 loop is CASSQGGAGGREQYF. Written as DNA, the CDR3 is TGTGCCAGCAGCCAAGGGGGAGCGGGAGGGCGCGAGCAGTACTTC. V is TRBV5-4 and J is TRBJ2-7; 10 bases map to TRBD2. Germline V gene data show CDR1 as SGHNT and CDR2 as YYREEE (reference sequence). The CDR3 contains 15 residues. With 4 bases clipped from V and 6 bases from J, the junction kept 10 bases outside the gene matches.

V is TRBV5-1 and J is TRBJ2-3, with a tentative D call TRBD1 (5 bases). The CDR3 contains 15 residues. With 0 bases removed from V and 2 bases from J, the gap between germline ends came to 10 bases. From germline, CDR1 is SGHRS and CDR2 YFSETQ. The DNA for the CDR3 is TGCGCCAGCAGCTTGGGGGGCCAACCCACAGATACGCAGTATTTT. Protein: CASSLGGQPTDTQYF. Using reference TRBV5-1 and TRBJ2-3 for the parts outside the CDR3, the full variable domain is KAGVTQTPRYLIKTRGQQVTLSCSPISGHRSVSWYQQTPGQGLQFLFEYFSETQRNKGNFPGRFSGRQFSNSRSEMNVSTLELGDSALYLCASSLGGQPTDTQYFGPGTRLTVL.

This clone turned up a few times. This chain joins TRBV5-1 and TRBJ2-7, with D maybe TRBD1 (6 bases). Germline loops: CDR1 SGHRS, CDR2 YFSETQ. The CDR3 extends over 13 amino acids. Trimming left V 2 bases short and J 5 bases short, with 11 bases between. The CDR3 DNA is TGCGCCAGCAGCTTTACAGGGTCCGACGAGCAGTACTTC. Translation: CASSFTGSDEQYF.

This chain links TRBV5-1 with TRBJ2-7, with TRBD1 matching 7 bases. This CDR3 has 16 amino acids. Trimming took 4 bases from V and 2 from J; bases not matched to a gene: 12. Per the germline V gene, CDR1 is SGHRS and CDR2 is YFSETQ. The CDR3 reads CASSPSTGTATYEQYF. DNA for the CDR3: TGCGCCAGCAGCCCCTCGACCGGGACAGCCACCTACGAGCAGTACTTC.

Points on this clone: At the DNA level, this CDR3 is encoded by other sequences in the same sample as well. The chain joins TRBV2 to TRBJ1-1; D gene unclear. The CDR3 covers 13 residues. Germline V gives CDR1 SNHLY, CDR2 FYNNEI. V lost 3 bases to trimming and J lost 1 base, with 6 bases between them. The CDR3 DNA sequence: TGTGCCAGCAGTGAGTTGCCGAACACTGAAGCTTTCTTT. This translates into CASSELPNTEAFF.

The chain links TRBV29-1 to TRBJ1-2; perhaps TRBD1 as D (5 bases). Germline CDR1 is SQVTM and CDR2 is ANQGSEA. The CDR3 is 14 residues long. The V gene lost 5 bases and the J gene lost 8 bases, with 21 bases spanning the gap. This CDR3 is CSVKRDLRLGGYTF. The DNA for the CDR3 is TGCAGCGTTAAACGGGACCTTCGATTGGGGGGCTACACCTTC.

This clone was seen just once. The V and J genes are TRBV2 and TRBJ2-2; weak D call: TRBD2 (5 bases). The CDR3 is 15 residues long. V was cut by 5 bases and J by 1 base, with 11 bases left in between. CDR1 and CDR2 from the germline V gene are SNHLY and FYNNEI. The CDR3 is CASSRAGLNTGELFF. In nucleotides, the CDR3 is TGTGCCAGCAGTCGGGCGGGCCTGAACACCGGGGAGCTGTTTTTT.

The chain links TRBV10-3 to TRBJ1-4; 12 bases align to TRBD1. The germline gives CDR1 ENHRY, CDR2 SYGVKD. The CDR3 totals 17 residues. Trimming cost V 1 base and J 2 bases; bases outside gene matches: 2. CDR3 DNA: TGTGCCATCAGTGAGTGGGGACAGGGGGCGACTAATGAAAAACTGTTTTTT. It is translated as CAISEWGQGATNEKLFF.

CDR3 protein: CASSIGASGGGYTQYF. CDR3 DNA sequence: TGTGCCAGTAGTATAGGGGCGAGCGGGGGGGGTTATACGCAGTATTTT. This sequence joins TRBV19 and TRBJ2-3; 10 bases line up with TRBD2. Germline V gene lookup returns CDR1 LNHDA and CDR2 SQIVND (reference sequence). V lost 1 base and J lost 7; bases outside the gene matches: 8. The CDR3 covers 16 residues.

V and J are TRBV5-4 and TRBJ2-2, with D maybe TRBD2 (6 bases). Germline CDR1 and CDR2: SGHNT and YYREEE (reference sequence). The CDR3 totals 14 residues. Trimming took 2 bases from V and 3 from J, leaving 8 bases between them. Written as DNA, the CDR3 is TGTGCCAGCAGCTTTTGGGGGGACACCGGGGAGCTGTTTTTT. Its translation is CASSFWGDTGELFF.

This chain uses TRBV21-1 with TRBJ1-1; TRBD1 is taken as the D call from the table, unchecked against the DNA. TRBV21-1 is a pseudogene locus. The CDR3 contains 15 residues. The CDR3 bases are TGTGCCAGCAGCAAAGTTTGGACAGTGGTCCCTGAAGCTTTCTTT. This translates into CASSKVWTVVPEAFF.

This clone was recorded only once. This chain links TRBV30 with TRBJ1-1; no firm D call. V was pared by 2 bases and J by 0 bases, with 4 bases between. This CDR3 region has 12 residues. Germline values: CDR1 GTSNPN, CDR2 SVGIG (reference sequence). CDR3 region: CAWSKMNTEAFF. The CDR3 nucleotides are TGTGCCTGGAGTAAGATGAACACTGAAGCTTTCTTT.

The chain uses TRBV4-2 and TRBJ2-2, with D uncertain. The V end was cut by 1 base, the J end by 1 base, with 10 bases between. CDR3 size: 16 residues. Germline V CDR1 and CDR2: LGHNA, YNFKEQ. The DNA for the CDR3 is TGTGCCAGCAGCCAAGCCTCGGTAAGGAACACCGGGGAGCTGTTTTTT. Its translation: CASSQASVRNTGELFF.

The chain combines TRBV19 with TRBJ1-1, with a tentative D call TRBD1 (5 bases). The length of the CDR3 is 15 residues. V gave up 3 bases and J gave up 3 bases, with 14 bases separating them. CDR1 LNHDA and CDR2 SQIVND come from the germline V gene (reference sequence). This CDR3 is CASSIGAGGYTEAFF. The CDR3 nucleotides read TGTGCCAGTAGTATTGGGGCAGGAGGATACACTGAAGCTTTCTTT.

The chain links TRBV29-1 to TRBJ2-3, with TRBD2 identical over 10 bases. Germline CDR1 is SQVTM and CDR2 is ANQGSEA. The CDR3 covers 16 residues. With V trimmed by 0 bases and J by 4 bases, 7 bases remained unmatched. The CDR3 nucleotides are TGCAGCGTTGAAGATCAGCTAGCGGGAGTCCCAGATACGCAGTATTTT. It codes for CSVEDQLAGVPDTQYF.

V gene TRBV6-4 combines with J gene TRBJ2-1; TRBD2 agrees at 9 bases. Per germline, CDR1 MRHNA and CDR2 SNTAGT. This CDR3 spans 14 amino acids. Trimming took 4 bases from V and 8 from J; bases not matched to a gene: 6. The CDR3 sequence is CASSVSGSRDEQFF. DNA for the CDR3: TGTGCCAGCAGTGTTAGCGGGAGTCGGGATGAGCAGTTCTTC.

The rearrangement uses TRBV11-3 and TRBJ2-5; D uncertain. The end of the DNA fits TRBJ2-7 better, so the J call may be wrong. Germline V gene lookup returns CDR1 SGHNT and CDR2 YENEEA. CDR3 length equals 13 residues. The CDR3 DNA reads as TGTGCCAGCAGCTCTCCCGCTGTAAGCGAGCAGTACTTC. Translating gives CASSSPAVSEQYF.